These T cell receptor beta chains were read from a single sample in a study of human T cells and chemical hapten exposure. TCRdb analysed the RACE reads with MiXCR anew, one entry per CDR3 protein. The sample yields about 200,000 distinct CDR3 sequences, around 25% seen once. The specimen comprised whole blood, sampled in connection with sensitization to the hapten diphenylcyclopropenone (DPC). These receptor sequences come from a middle-aged woman with alopecia areata. Some clones in this sample may be carry-over from other donors' samples. Each CDR3 is given with its conserved first and last residue. Fields, in order: J gene, clone size, V gene, D gene, CDR3 protein, CDR3 DNA. A D gene is named only where the DNA matches it firmly. The size of a clone is reported for some rows only, either as once, few or many, or as a class for expanded clones.

TRBJ2-5	many	TRBV29-1	.	CSVARTLRQETQYF	TGCAGCGTTGCCAGAACTCTTCGGCAAGAGACCCAGTACTTC
TRBJ1-2	few	TRBV27	.	CASRLQQGRSYTF	TGTGCCAGCAGGTTACAACAGGGTAGAAGCTACACCTTC
TRBJ1-5	many	TRBV27	TRBD1	CASSLGQGYQPQHF	TGTGCCAGCAGTCTTGGACAGGGTTATCAGCCCCAGCATTTT
TRBJ2-1	few	TRBV20-1	TRBD2	CSARVAGDEQFF	TGCAGTGCTAGAGTAGCGGGAGATGAGCAGTTCTTC
TRBJ1-3	.	TRBV21-1	.	CASSRQAANTIYF	TGTGCCAGCAGCAGACAGGCGGCAAACACCATATATTTT
TRBJ1-1	.	TRBV6-5	.	CASRPGATGTEAFF	TGTGCCAGCAGGCCAGGGGCCACGGGCACTGAAGCTTTCTTT
TRBJ2-7	.	TRBV7-2	.	CASSPQSGTREQYF	TGTGCCAGCAGCCCCCAATCGGGCACCCGAGAGCAGTACTTC
TRBJ1-5	once	TRBV28	.	CASSLSSGPNSNQPQHF	TGTGCCAGCAGTTTATCGTCTGGTCCTAATAGCAATCAGCCCCAGCATTTT
TRBJ2-7	.	TRBV7-9	.	CASSLELLAYEQYF	TGTGCCAGCAGCTTAGAGTTGCTAGCTTACGAGCAGTACTTC
TRBJ2-7	.	TRBV25-1	TRBD2	CASSAGLAEYEQYF	TGTGCCAGCAGTGCAGGACTAGCGGAATACGAGCAGTACTTC
TRBJ1-6	.	TRBV12-3/TRBV12-4	.	CASSFTGGIGSPLHF	TGTGCCAGCAGTTTTACTGGGGGGATCGGTTCACCCCTCCACTTT
TRBJ2-1	.	TRBV27	.	CASSQSHSANEQFF	TGTGCCAGCAGCCAATCGCACAGCGCCAATGAGCAGTTCTTC
TRBJ2-1	few	TRBV7-8	TRBD2	CASSNLAGAEQFF	TGTGCCAGCAGCAATCTAGCGGGGGCTGAGCAGTTCTTC
TRBJ2-1	many	TRBV6-2/TRBV6-3	.	CASSRQGYEQFF	TGTGCCAGCAGTCGCCAGGGATATGAGCAGTTCTTC
TRBJ2-1	.	TRBV7-9	.	CASSLGGQDEQFF	TGTGCCAGCAGCTTAGGGGGTCAGGATGAGCAGTTCTTC
TRBJ2-2	few	TRBV28	.	CASTLPGVQNTGELFF	TGTGCCAGCACCCTACCAGGGGTCCAGAACACCGGGGAGCTGTTTTTT
TRBJ1-1	.	TRBV4-2	.	CASSQDWTGTEAFF	TGTGCCAGCAGCCAAGATTGGACCGGCACTGAAGCTTTCTTT
TRBJ2-3	.	TRBV7-2	.	CASSLGVDPARDTQYF	TGTGCCAGCAGCTTGGGGGTCGACCCCGCGCGGGATACGCAGTATTTT
TRBJ1-1	.	TRBV11-2	.	CASSLAVGGAGTEAFF	TGTGCCAGCAGCTTAGCGGTTGGGGGCGCAGGCACTGAAGCTTTCTTT
TRBJ1-1	.	TRBV7-2	.	CASSGRMGGLAAFF	TGTGCCAGCAGCGGAAGAATGGGGGGGTTGGCAGCTTTCTTT
TRBJ2-7	few	TRBV5-1	.	CASSLPSFEQYF	TGCGCCAGCAGCCTCCCGTCCTTCGAGCAGTACTTC
TRBJ1-2	few	TRBV29-1	TRBD1	CSVEEWTGGSYNYGYTF	TGCAGCGTTGAAGAGTGGACAGGTGGCTCCTATAACTATGGCTACACCTTC
TRBJ2-7	.	TRBV5-1	.	CASSLNSPGTYEQYF	TGCGCCAGCAGCTTGAACTCCCCGGGAACCTACGAGCAGTACTTC
TRBJ2-2	.	TRBV20-1	TRBD2	CSARGIAGGSNTGELFF	TGCAGTGCTAGAGGAATAGCGGGAGGCTCGAACACCGGGGAGCTGTTTTTT
TRBJ2-5	few	TRBV18	.	CASSPQGRGETQYF	TGTGCCAGCTCACCACAGGGAAGAGGAGAGACCCAGTACTTC
TRBJ1-1	.	TRBV20-1	TRBD1	CSSGQPSGGAFF	TGCAGTTCGGGACAGCCGAGTGGGGGAGCTTTCTTT
TRBJ1-5	few	TRBV28	.	CASRRSGGLSNQPQHF	TGTGCCAGCCGTCGATCGGGGGGTCTGAGCAATCAGCCCCAGCATTTT
TRBJ2-1	.	TRBV5-4	TRBD1	CASSPTPGQGSYNEQFF	TGTGCCAGCAGCCCTACCCCGGGACAGGGTTCCTACAATGAGCAGTTCTTC
TRBJ2-7	few	TRBV7-2	TRBD2	CASSPPGGSINEQYF	TGTGCCAGCAGCCCCCCCGGCGGGAGTATAAACGAGCAGTACTTC
TRBJ2-5	few	TRBV12-3/TRBV12-4	.	CASSFATAQETQYF	TGTGCCAGCAGTTTCGCGACAGCCCAAGAGACCCAGTACTTC
TRBJ1-5	.	TRBV6-6	TRBD1	CASTEQGAEFSNQPQHF	TGTGCCAGCACCGAACAGGGGGCGGAATTCAGCAATCAGCCCCAGCATTTT
TRBJ1-2	few	TRBV6-2/TRBV6-3	.	CASSYRSNYGYTF	TGTGCCAGCAGTTATCGGAGTAACTATGGCTACACCTTC
TRBJ2-3	.	TRBV4-2	.	CASSPEGQTDTQYF	TGTGCCAGCAGCCCCGAAGGACAGACAGATACGCAGTATTTT
TRBJ1-5	.	TRBV20-1	.	CSASRGTQQNQPQHF	TGCAGTGCTAGCAGGGGTACACAACAAAATCAGCCCCAGCATTTT
TRBJ1-1	few	TRBV28	.	CASSFNGIPEAFF	TGTGCCAGCAGTTTTAATGGGATCCCTGAAGCTTTCTTT
TRBJ1-1	.	TRBV18	.	CASSPRIVGAGVTEAFF	TGTGCCAGCTCACCACGAATCGTCGGGGCAGGGGTTACTGAAGCTTTCTTT
TRBJ2-7	few	TRBV29-1	TRBD2	CSVRTSGGYEQYF	TGCAGCGTCCGGACTAGCGGAGGCTACGAGCAGTACTTC
TRBJ2-1	once	TRBV5-1	TRBD2	CASSLAAGVWGEQFF	TGCGCCAGCAGCTTGGCCGCGGGAGTTTGGGGTGAGCAGTTCTTC
TRBJ1-6	.	TRBV7-9	.	CASSEWDGYNSPLHF	TGTGCCAGCAGCGAATGGGACGGGTATAATTCACCCCTCCACTTT
TRBJ2-1	few	TRBV20-1	TRBD2	CSARAPSGYNEQFF	TGCAGTGCTAGAGCCCCTAGCGGGTACAATGAGCAGTTCTTC
TRBJ1-4	.	TRBV12-3/TRBV12-4	.	CASGQREKLFF	TGTGCCAGCGGACAGCGGGAAAAACTGTTTTTT
TRBJ2-7	.	TRBV4-2	TRBD2	CASSQEELGLGNYEQYF	TGTGCCAGCAGCCAAGAAGAATTAGGACTAGGGAACTACGAGCAGTACTTC
TRBJ2-7	few	TRBV5-6	.	CASSTRLLPYEQYF	TGTGCCAGCAGTACCCGGTTACTACCCTACGAGCAGTACTTC
TRBJ1-6	many	TRBV7-2	.	CASSLGGRDNSPLHF	TGTGCCAGCAGCTTGGGGGGTAGGGATAATTCACCCCTCCACTTT
TRBJ2-3	few	TRBV4-1	.	CASSQDLGPTDTQYF	TGCGCCAGCAGCCAAGATCTCGGGCCCACAGATACGCAGTATTTT
TRBJ2-7	.	TRBV6-5	TRBD2	CASSYGTSGRAYEQYF	TGTGCCAGCAGTTACGGCACTAGCGGGAGGGCCTACGAGCAGTACTTC
TRBJ1-1	few	TRBV29-1	.	CSVEVIQGIAFF	TGCAGCGTTGAAGTGATCCAGGGTATTGCTTTCTTT
TRBJ2-2	.	TRBV7-6	.	CASSFTDNTGELFF	TGTGCCAGCAGCTTTACGGATAACACCGGGGAGCTGTTTTTT
TRBJ1-2	.	TRBV6-5	.	CASSYGGGDYGYTF	TGTGCCAGCAGTTACGGAGGAGGAGACTATGGCTACACCTTC
TRBJ2-1	.	TRBV5-6	.	CASSSGPEAWNEQFF	TGTGCCAGCAGCTCGGGGCCGGAGGCCTGGAATGAGCAGTTCTTC